This entry concerns a single TCR beta chain. The target of this receptor is not known. No much larger clonotype is one base removed from it; base qualities were not supplied. This entry comes from a study of blood T cell repertoires in COVID-19 (dated by TCRdb to the early 2020s). General notes on the study: The collaborator samples originated in the United States, Italy and Spain and spanned the acute and convalescent phases of COVID-19. Subjects who had been exposed to COVID-19, were actively infected with it, or had recovered from it provided the deeply sampled blood TCRbeta repertoires that made up the dataset. The repertoires were released in a freely available public database intended as a resource for research on the immune response to SARS-CoV-2. HLA class I and class II types, where available, came from metadata supplied by the sample provider rather than from assay-based typing. The samples were drawn from two sources: the first 160 participants of the ongoing ImmuneRACE study, and about 1,300 subjects contributed by 6 global collaborators. The material from the prospective study consisted of cDNA or gDNA derived from T cells, B-cell-depleted T cells, or PBMCs. A de-identified subject ID, COVID-19 status, age in years and sex were almost always included in the sample metadata.

From V the trimming removes 4 bases and from J it removes 0 bases, while the gene matches leave 8 bases of the junction unaccounted for. Looking up the germline V gene yields CDR1 LGHNA and CDR2 YNFKEQ. The CDR3 numbers 17 residues from cysteine through phenylalanine. CDR3 DNA only is kept here, 51 bases in frame from base 1. TCRbeta CDR3 regions were amplified from genomic DNA by means of the immunoSEQ Assay, a bias-controlled multiplex PCR. As for the authors' bioinformatics: Within the assay, amplification of reference gene primers was used to estimate how many nucleated cells each sample contained. Sequence reads were collapsed and filtered to measure the absolute abundance of every unique TCRbeta CDR3 rearrangement. For each sample, productive Simpson clonality was calculated as the square root of Simpson's diversity index across productive rearrangements. This immuneACCESS table, as held by TCRdb, lists in-frame sequences with V and J called but not all clones. Of the missing ones, under half trace to an unresolved V gene in checked studies; the others have no known cause. From that table come the V and J calls and clone size; the DNA was used to work out D and trimming. In all, the sample holds about 150,000 clones, and approximately 90% of those were seen once. The top ten clones comprise under 9% of the sample.

Whole blood was collected in K2EDTA tubes by collaborating institutions according to the institutions' own protocols. For TCRbeta analysis, collaborators shipped samples as frozen whole blood, isolated PBMCs, or DNA extracted from either of those sample types. Paper-wide results and their limitations: The quantity of clinical and demographic metadata differed by source and by participant and was supplied without curation.

The sequence links TRBV4-2 to TRBJ2-7; the junction holds 11 bases that match TRBD2. The sequenced sample was peripheral blood. The clonotype originates from a woman in her forties or fifties with active or convalescent COVID-19. The CDR3 amino acid sequence is: CASSPRGLAAISYEQYF. At the DNA level, the sequence is TGTGCCAGCAGCCCGAGGGGACTAGCGGCTATCTCCTACGAGCAGTACTTC.